A selection of T cell receptor beta chains follows, all from one sample in a study of CXCR3-negative and CXCR3-positive naive CD8 T cells. TCRdb derives one entry per CDR3 protein from the 5' RACE reads, leaving out DNA. The sample spans some 150,000 distinct CDR3 sequences; the ten largest clones claim 0.25% to 0.3%. Sequencing was carried out using naive CXCR3+ CD8+ T cells from blood. These receptor sequences come from a human donor in good health. Some clones in this sample may be carry-over from other donors' samples. Each CDR3 is given with its conserved first and last residue. Fields, in order: V gene, J gene, CDR3 protein.

TRBV28	TRBJ1-2	CASSLELSGGYGYTF
TRBV21-1	TRBJ2-1	CASRTWERYIEQFF
TRBV4-3	TRBJ2-7	CASSHHSGPDYEQYF
TRBV5-6	TRBJ1-1	CASSRMGALGPNTEAFF
TRBV7-9	TRBJ1-6	CASSFNRDSLVSPLHF
TRBV28	TRBJ2-2	CASSLEGTGLQGTGELFF
TRBV4-1	TRBJ2-5	CASSQEGGDQETQYF
TRBV29-1	TRBJ2-2	CSVERGRTGTNTGELFF
TRBV7-9	TRBJ2-1	CASSLQRSTGEQFF
TRBV12-3/TRBV12-4	TRBJ2-5	CASSPGTGSQETQYF
TRBV7-6	TRBJ1-2	CASSFYPWGQGDIGYTF
TRBV20-1	TRBJ2-7	CSARDSSGNWYEQYF
TRBV4-1	TRBJ2-7	CASSQVAGSYEQYF
TRBV29-1	TRBJ2-3	CSVHPGLATDTRYF
TRBV28	TRBJ2-1	CASSQGTTNEQFF
TRBV6-2/TRBV6-3	TRBJ1-2	CASSYSPRTGLIYGYTF
TRBV20-1	TRBJ2-5	CSARGGGPRPAQETQYF
TRBV24-1	TRBJ2-1	CATSDLRKGQGSNEQFF
TRBV5-6	TRBJ2-4	CASSGLAGSKNIQYF
TRBV6-5	TRBJ2-7	CASSPGAGNYEQYF
TRBV13	TRBJ1-3	CASSLGGRGSGNTIYF
TRBV5-5	TRBJ1-3	CASSPPLSSGNTIYF
TRBV30	TRBJ2-2	CAWSGVTGELFF
TRBV7-9	TRBJ2-2	CASSLGGSNTGELFF
TRBV5-6	TRBJ2-5	CASSLVLLETQYF
TRBV29-1	TRBJ2-1	CSVRLAGTPWQFF
TRBV28	TRBJ2-7	CASSLAGRWDGPPYEQYF
TRBV7-3	TRBJ2-5	CASSLNGGQETQYF
TRBV29-1	TRBJ2-1	CSVWATGEDEQFF
TRBV7-9	TRBJ2-7	CASAPTGAYEQYF
TRBV25-1	TRBJ1-1	CASSLPGTANTEAFF
TRBV6-4	TRBJ2-2	CASSDSSRHTGELFF
TRBV29-1	TRBJ2-2	CSATGQGATGELFF
TRBV5-1	TRBJ2-7	CASSETQGRGVYEQYF
TRBV7-6	TRBJ2-5	CASSLEWEETQYF
TRBV4-1	TRBJ2-2	CASSRTVGQGGGELFF
TRBV28	TRBJ1-6	CASSQIGGVPYNSPLHF
TRBV7-9	TRBJ2-2	CASSSGDTDTGELFF
TRBV12-3/TRBV12-4	TRBJ1-1	CASSFGGRGTEAFF
TRBV29-1	TRBJ2-1	CSVEVSGRANEQFF
TRBV9	TRBJ2-7	CASSLGLAGGEQYF
TRBV6-6	TRBJ2-5	CATAGVKETQYF